This section outlines one T cell receptor beta chain sequence together with its context. A second PCR, run for roughly 6 to 11 cycles, used a sample-barcoded 5' primer plus a J-beta primer mix. One entry per CDR3 protein, called by TCRdb with MiXCR from the 5' RACE reads. The repertoire holds about 1,400,000 distinct CDR3 sequences, with approximately 60% as singletons. This sample was taken from a study of blood T cells in healthy people across ages. The CDR3 has 14 amino acids. Trimming left V 4 bases short and J 0 bases short, with 9 bases between. Germline-derived CDR1 and CDR2 are SGHDN and FVKESK.

The clonotype comes from a man younger than 30 in good health. The V and J genes are TRBV14 and TRBJ1-2; D possibly corresponds to TRBD1 (5 bases). Sequencing was done on a sample of blood. The CDR3 here is CASSPTVPNYGYTF. The CDR3 DNA reads as TGTGCCAGCAGCCCGACAGTTCCTAACTATGGCTACACCTTC.